Shown below are 17 T cell receptor beta chains from a single sample sequenced in a study of cytomegalovirus exposure and HLA in healthy donors (dated by TCRdb to about 2017). To prepare the library, the immunoSEQ multiplex PCR assay was applied. For the multiplex PCR, a mixture combining 60 forward primers for TCR Vbeta segments and 13 reverse primers for TCR Jbeta segments was used. The clones in this table, taken by TCRdb from immuneACCESS, are in-frame only. Not every clone is retained; where verified, under half of the shortfall comes from an unresolved V gene, and the cause of the rest is unknown. The sample data list approximately 95,000 clones, and 80% to 85% of these were observed just once. The top ten clones comprise less than 4.5% of the sample. What was sequenced was PBMCs. The origin of the receptors is a woman between 65 and 79 years old in good health and CMV-seropositive.

The J gene is TRBJ2-3, the V gene TRBV6-5, with D tentatively TRBD1 (5 bases). This CDR3 region has 14 residues. Trimming took off 6 bases at V and 2 bases at J, with 12 bases between the two ends. Germline V gene lookup returns CDR1 MNHEY and CDR2 SVGAGI. CDR3 DNA sequence: TGTGCCAGCAGAGGACACGGGCCCACAGATACGCAGTATTTT. Translating it yields CASRGHGPTDTQYF.

This chain links TRBV2 with TRBJ2-2; a weak D match, TRBD2 (6 bases). Germline V lookup: CDR1 SNHLY, CDR2 FYNNEI. This CDR3 contains 12 residues. V was shortened by 6 bases and J by 7 bases, with 9 bases between the two germline ends. CDR3 region: CASRLGGGELFF. The CDR3 coding sequence is TGTGCCAGCAGGCTGGGAGGCGGGGAGCTGTTTTTT.

The chain employs TRBV19 and TRBJ2-2, with 7 bases aligning to TRBD1. In germline, CDR1 is LNHDA, CDR2 SQIVND (reference sequence). J was trimmed by 6 bases and V by 4 bases; bases with no gene match: 11. The CDR3 is made up of 16 amino acids. Here the CDR3 DNA reads TGTGCCAGTAGTACTCTAGAGACAGGGCGATCCGGGGAGCTGTTTTTT. It encodes CASSTLETGRSGELFF. Filled out from reference TRBV19 and TRBJ2-2, the complete variable domain reads DGGITQSPKYLFRKEGQNVTLSCEQNLNHDAMYWYRQDPGQGLRLIYYSQIVNDFQKGDIAEGYSVSREKKESFPLTVTSAQKNPTAFYLCASSTLETGRSGELFFGEGSRLTVL.

V and J are TRBV7-3 and TRBJ2-5; 7 bases are a match to TRBD1. J lost 4 bases, V lost 5 bases, and 10 bases had no gene match. CDR1 SGHTA and CDR2 FQGTGA come from the germline V gene. The CDR3 contains 15 residues. The CDR3 reads CASSPPRDRGETQYF. The CDR3 DNA is TGTGCCAGCAGCCCCCCTCGGGACAGAGGAGAGACCCAGTACTTC.

This chain connects TRBV19 to TRBJ2-3; 9 bases map to TRBD2. Trimming removed 3 bases from V and 1 base from J; junction bases left unmatched: 8. CDR3 length: 17 residues. Germline V gene lookup returns CDR1 LNHDA and CDR2 SQIVND (reference sequence). For the CDR3, the DNA is TGTGCCAGTAGTATCCATACCGGGACTAGCCGCACAGATACGCAGTATTTT. It is translated as CASSIHTGTSRTDTQYF.

This chain joins TRBV5-1 and TRBJ2-5, with 8 positions matching TRBD2. The J call may be wrong; the DNA end is better matched by TRBJ2-7. Germline lookup yields CDR1 SGHRS and CDR2 YFSETQ. There are 16 residues in the CDR3. DNA for the CDR3: TGCGCCAGCAGCTTGGAACTAGCGGTTCTCTCCTACGAGCAGTACTTC. This gives the protein CASSLELAVLSYEQYF.

The V call is TRBV29-1, the J call TRBJ2-1, with TRBD1 matching 10 bases. The germline gives CDR1 SQVTM, CDR2 ANQGSEA. The V gene end was trimmed by 6 bases and the J gene end by 2 bases; junction bases not matched to a gene: 4. The CDR3 length is 14 residues. The CDR3 bases are TGCAGCGTGGAGGGACAGGGGCCCTACAATGAGCAGTTCTTC. Amino acid sequence: CSVEGQGPYNEQFF.

As regards this clone: Likely a read error: the CDR3 ends without its conserved phenylalanine or tryptophan. It is unclear where the CDR3 begins or ends on the DNA, so no DNA is shown, and the CDR3 is as TCRdb lists it. This sequence joins TRBV6-1 and TRBJ2-3; TRBD2 was called by the table and not checked on the DNA. Germline V gives CDR1 MNHNS, CDR2 SASEGT. The CDR3 extends over 13 residues, inclusive of both ends. The CDR3 protein is CASSEDGLAGVLV.

This clone was seen more than once but under ten times. This sequence joins TRBV5-1 and TRBJ1-4; weak D call: TRBD1 (6 bases). The V and J ends lost 0 bases and 6 bases respectively, with 12 bases between them. The CDR3 is 15 amino acids. CDR1 and CDR2 (germline): SGHRS, YFSETQ. The CDR3 DNA is TGCGCCAGCAGCTTGGAGGCAGGGGCCTATGAAAAACTGTTTTTT. Translated: CASSLEAGAYEKLFF.

In this sample, this clone turned up once. The V and J genes are TRBV5-1 and TRBJ2-5, with D possibly TRBD1 on 5 matching bases. The J call may be incorrect, as the DNA end agrees better with TRBJ2-7. The CDR3 is 16 amino acids. The V gene's germline CDR1 is SGHRS and CDR2 YFSETQ. CDR3 sequence reads: CASSLGIGQFSYEQYF. The CDR3 DNA sequence: TGCGCCAGCAGCTTGGGCATCGGACAATTCAGCTACGAGCAGTACTTC.

This chain uses TRBV27 with TRBJ1-1; weak D call: TRBD1 (5 bases). The V and J ends lost 5 bases and 8 bases respectively, with 15 bases between them. Looked up from germline, CDR1 is MNHEY and CDR2 is SMNVEV (reference sequence). The CDR3 sequence is 13 residues long. CDR3 in amino acids: CASSITGSAEAFF. The CDR3 nucleotides are TGTGCCAGCAGTATTACAGGCTCTGCCGAAGCTTTCTTT.

The chain couples TRBV9 to TRBJ1-6; possibly TRBD1 for D (6 bases). In germline, CDR1 is SGDLS, CDR2 YYNGEE. Trimming removed 3 bases at V and 10 bases at J, with 14 bases between. This CDR3 is built from 14 residues. CDR3 DNA sequence: TGTGCCAGCAGCGCAGAAGGGGGTGGATCACCCCTCCACTTT. This encodes CASSAEGGGSPLHF.

The chain is built from TRBV28 and TRBJ1-5; D is ambiguous. Germline CDR1 and CDR2: MDHEN and SYDVKM. The V end was cut by 9 bases, the J end by 3 bases, with 9 bases between. This CDR3 spans 12 amino acids. CDR3 in amino acids: CASSSVNQPQHF. For the CDR3, the DNA is TGTGCCAGTTCCTCGGTCAATCAGCCCCAGCATTTT.

This clone has only a few counts. The chain combines TRBV6-6 with TRBJ2-7, with 7 bases identical to TRBD1. Germline V CDR1 and CDR2: MNHNY, SVGAGI (reference sequence). V shed 5 bases, J shed 3 bases, and the junction held 1 base outside the gene matches. The CDR3 extends over 12 amino acids. The CDR3, as DNA: TGTGCCAGCAGTAGGGACAGCTACGAGCAGTACTTC. Protein product: CASSRDSYEQYF.

The genes are TRBV4-2 and TRBJ2-2, with TRBD1 matching 9 bases. Germline CDR1 and CDR2: LGHNA and YNFKEQ. The CDR3 sequence is 18 residues long. J lost 4 bases, V lost 1 base, and 10 bases had no gene match. The CDR3 loop reads CASSQGGLQGAITGELFF. CDR3 nucleotides: TGTGCCAGCAGCCAAGGAGGGCTACAGGGGGCGATCACCGGGGAGCTGTTTTTT.

In nucleotides, the CDR3 is TGTGCCAGCAGCTTAGGGGCAGGGAAGAGGAATGAGCAGTTCTTC. It encodes CASSLGAGKRNEQFF. The chain combines TRBV7-3 with TRBJ2-1; TRBD1 might be the D (5 bases). The CDR3 runs to 15 residues. The V and J ends lost 2 bases and 7 bases respectively, with 15 bases between them. In germline, CDR1 is SGHTA, CDR2 FQGTGA.

V usage is TRBV5-8 and J usage is TRBJ2-1; 15 nucleotides align to TRBD2. Germline CDR1 and CDR2: SGHTS and YDEGEE. The CDR3 contains 17 residues. Unmatched junction bases numbered 6, after V lost 4 bases and J lost 4 bases. The CDR3 DNA reads as TGTGCCAGCAGCACCGGGACTAGCGGGAGGCGATACAATGAGCAGTTCTTC. As protein: CASSTGTSGRRYNEQFF. The variable domain in full, completed from reference TRBV5-8 and TRBJ2-1, reads EAGVTQSPTHLIKTRGQQATLRCSPISGHTSVYWYQQALGLGLQFLLWYDEGEERNRGNFPPRFSGRQFPNYSSELNVNALELEDSALYLCASSTGTSGRRYNEQFFGPGTRLTVL.